The present TCR beta chain was sequenced within a study of blood T cell repertoires in COVID-19. Study summary: PBMCs, B-cell-depleted T cells, or T cells were the source of the cDNA or gDNA that made up the material.

Sequenced by immunoSEQ multiplex PCR; TCRdb stores in-frame clones only, minus some. The sample lists nearly 250,000 clones, 86% occurring once. Seattle patients were enrolled while actively infected and followed longitudinally. This CDR3 comprises 15 residues. Trimming pared 6 bases from V and 5 bases from J, leaving 17 bases between. Germline V CDR1 and CDR2: LNHDA, SQIVND (reference sequence). Sequenced: peripheral blood. The origin of this receptor is an elderly woman with COVID-19, enrolled during active disease. This chain joins TRBV19 and TRBJ1-5; D is possibly TRBD1 (6 bases). CDR3 in DNA: TGTGCCAGTAGCGGCACAGGGCTGCAAGATCAGCCCCAGCATTTT. This encodes CASSGTGLQDQPQHF.